This T cell receptor (beta chain) was identified in a study of blood T cell repertoires in COVID-19. Germline V gives CDR1 SGHKS, CDR2 YYEKEE (reference sequence). The ends lost 4 bases at V and 7 bases at J; junction bases unmatched: 3. The CDR3 consists of 14 residues. Clones were sequenced by immunoSEQ multiplex PCR, and TCRdb holds only the in-frame ones, with some missing. The sample shows some 140,000 clones, around 80% of them seen only once. This sequence originates from a man in his 60s with acute or convalescent COVID-19. The rearrangement uses TRBV5-5 and TRBJ1-5; 12 nucleotides match TRBD1. Sequenced material: peripheral blood. The CDR3 region has the DNA TGTGCCAGCAGCGAGGGGACAGGGGGCCAGCCCCAGCATTTT. The encoded protein is CASSEGTGGQPQHF.